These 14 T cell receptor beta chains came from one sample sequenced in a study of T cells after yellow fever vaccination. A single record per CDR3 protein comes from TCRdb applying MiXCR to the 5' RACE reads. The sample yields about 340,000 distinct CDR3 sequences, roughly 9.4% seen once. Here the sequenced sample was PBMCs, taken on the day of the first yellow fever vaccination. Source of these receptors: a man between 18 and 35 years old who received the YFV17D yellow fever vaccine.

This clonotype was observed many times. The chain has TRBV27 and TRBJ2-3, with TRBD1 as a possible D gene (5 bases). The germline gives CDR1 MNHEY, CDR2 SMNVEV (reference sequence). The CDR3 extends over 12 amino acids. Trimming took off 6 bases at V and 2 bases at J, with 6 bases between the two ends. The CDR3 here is CASSRATDTQYF. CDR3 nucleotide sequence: TGTGCCAGCAGCAGGGCCACAGATACGCAGTATTTT.

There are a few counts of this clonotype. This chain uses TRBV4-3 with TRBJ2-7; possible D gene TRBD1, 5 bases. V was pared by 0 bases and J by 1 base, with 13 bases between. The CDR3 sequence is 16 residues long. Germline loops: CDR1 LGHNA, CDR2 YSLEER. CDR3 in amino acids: CASSQDRQGPSYEQYF. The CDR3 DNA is TGCGCCAGCAGCCAAGATCGGCAGGGTCCATCCTACGAGCAGTACTTC.

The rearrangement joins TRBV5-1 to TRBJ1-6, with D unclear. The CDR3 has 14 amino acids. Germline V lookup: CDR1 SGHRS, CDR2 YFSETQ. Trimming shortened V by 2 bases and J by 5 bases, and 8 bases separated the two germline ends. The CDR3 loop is CASSFEGDNSPLHF. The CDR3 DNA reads TGCGCCAGCAGCTTCGAGGGAGATAATTCACCCCTCCACTTT.

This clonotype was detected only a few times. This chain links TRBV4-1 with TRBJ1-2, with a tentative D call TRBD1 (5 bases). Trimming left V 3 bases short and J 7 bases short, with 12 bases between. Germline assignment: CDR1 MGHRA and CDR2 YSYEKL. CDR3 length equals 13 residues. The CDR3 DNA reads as TGCGCCAGCAGCCACGCAGGGCTCTCTGGCTACACCTTC. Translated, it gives CASSHAGLSGYTF.

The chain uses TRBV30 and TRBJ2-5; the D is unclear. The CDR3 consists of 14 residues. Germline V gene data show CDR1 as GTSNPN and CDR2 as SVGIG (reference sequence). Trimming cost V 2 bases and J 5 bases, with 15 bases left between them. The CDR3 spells CAWSTDGLSETQYF. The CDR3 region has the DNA TGTGCCTGGAGTACGGACGGTCTAAGTGAGACCCAGTACTTC.

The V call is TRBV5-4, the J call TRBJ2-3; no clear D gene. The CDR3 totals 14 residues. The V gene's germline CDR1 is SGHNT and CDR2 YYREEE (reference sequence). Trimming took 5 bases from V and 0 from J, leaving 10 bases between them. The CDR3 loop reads CASRVQSSTDTQYF. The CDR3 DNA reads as TGTGCCAGCAGAGTACAGTCTAGCACAGATACGCAGTATTTT.

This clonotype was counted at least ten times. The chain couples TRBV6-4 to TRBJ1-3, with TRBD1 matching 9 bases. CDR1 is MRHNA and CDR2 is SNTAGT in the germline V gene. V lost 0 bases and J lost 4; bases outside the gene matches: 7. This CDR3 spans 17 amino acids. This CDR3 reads CASSDSIGTGRGNTIYF. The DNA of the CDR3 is TGTGCCAGCAGTGACTCGATTGGGACAGGGAGAGGAAACACCATATATTTT.

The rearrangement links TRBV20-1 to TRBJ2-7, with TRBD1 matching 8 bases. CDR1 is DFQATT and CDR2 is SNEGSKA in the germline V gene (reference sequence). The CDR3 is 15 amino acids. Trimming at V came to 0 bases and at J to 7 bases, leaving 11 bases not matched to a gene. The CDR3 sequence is CSARDAGTGSIEQYV. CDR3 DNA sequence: TGCAGTGCTAGAGATGCCGGGACAGGATCTATAGAGCAGTACGTC.

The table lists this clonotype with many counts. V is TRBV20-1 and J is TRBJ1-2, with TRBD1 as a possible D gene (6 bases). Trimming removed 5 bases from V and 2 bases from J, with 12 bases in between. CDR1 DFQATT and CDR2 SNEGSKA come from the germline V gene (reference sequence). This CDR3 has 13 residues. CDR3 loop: CSALQGYNYGYTF. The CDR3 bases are TGCAGTGCTCTACAGGGATACAACTATGGCTACACCTTC.

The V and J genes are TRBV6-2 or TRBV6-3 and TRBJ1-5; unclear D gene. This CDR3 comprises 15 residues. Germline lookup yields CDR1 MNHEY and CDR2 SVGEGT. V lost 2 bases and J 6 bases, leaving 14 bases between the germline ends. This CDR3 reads CASSYPGPGFQPQHF. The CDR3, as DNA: TGTGCCAGCAGTTACCCGGGCCCCGGGTTTCAGCCCCAGCATTTT.

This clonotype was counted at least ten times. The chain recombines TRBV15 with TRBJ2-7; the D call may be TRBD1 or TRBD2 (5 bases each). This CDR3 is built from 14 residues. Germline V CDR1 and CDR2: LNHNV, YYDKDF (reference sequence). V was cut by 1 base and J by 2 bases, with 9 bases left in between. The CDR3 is CATSRGGDTYEQYF. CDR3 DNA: TGTGCCACCAGCAGAGGAGGGGATACCTACGAGCAGTACTTC.

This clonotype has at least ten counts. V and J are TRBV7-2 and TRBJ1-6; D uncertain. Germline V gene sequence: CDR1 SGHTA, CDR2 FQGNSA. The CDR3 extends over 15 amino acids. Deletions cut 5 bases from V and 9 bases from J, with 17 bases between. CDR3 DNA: TGTGCCAGCAGCCCCCGGGCGGGAGACCTTTCACCCCTCCACTTT. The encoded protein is CASSPRAGDLSPLHF.

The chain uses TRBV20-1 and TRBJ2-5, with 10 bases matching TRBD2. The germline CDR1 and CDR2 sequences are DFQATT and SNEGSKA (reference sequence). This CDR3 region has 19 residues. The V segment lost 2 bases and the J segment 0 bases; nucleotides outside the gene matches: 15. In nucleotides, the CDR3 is TGCAGTGCTAGACCGCCCCCTAGCGGGGGCCCTTGGTACCAAGAGACCCAGTACTTC. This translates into CSARPPPSGGPWYQETQYF.

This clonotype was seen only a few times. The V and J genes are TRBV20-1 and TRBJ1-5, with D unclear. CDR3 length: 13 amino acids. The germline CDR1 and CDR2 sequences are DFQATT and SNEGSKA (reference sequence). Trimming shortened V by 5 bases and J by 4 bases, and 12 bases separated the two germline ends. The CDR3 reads CSAGSGGNQPQHF. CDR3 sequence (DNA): TGCAGTGCTGGAAGTGGTGGGAATCAGCCCCAGCATTTT.